One sample yielded the 29 T cell receptor beta chains listed below, sequenced in a study of blood T cell repertoires in COVID-19 (TCRdb year 2020). The method was the immunoSEQ multiplex PCR assay. Here the immuneACCESS table is served through TCRdb, limited to in-frame sequences with V and J called. Missing clones are a known gap in these copies; in checked studies unresolved V genes cover under half, and the rest lacks a known reason. The sample has roughly 300,000 clones on record, approximately 90% of them singletons. The ten largest clones capture 10% of the sample. Material for sequencing was PBMCs or T cells enriched from blood (not recorded which). All receptors derive from a woman younger than 35 who had recovered from COVID-19.

This clone appeared a single time. This chain links TRBV3-1 (or the pseudogene TRBV3-2) with TRBJ2-3, with TRBD2 matching over 9 bases. CDR1 LGHDT and CDR2 YNNKEL come from the germline V gene (reference sequence). V was clipped by 1 base and J by 1 base; unmatched bases: 0. CDR3 length: 15 amino acids. Here the CDR3 DNA reads TGTGCCAGCAGCCAAGGGACTAGCGGCACAGATACGCAGTATTTT. It codes for CASSQGTSGTDTQYF.

Only one count was recorded for this clone. The chain combines TRBV7-2 with TRBJ2-6; D may be TRBD1 (5 bases). Trimming stripped 0 bases from V and 0 bases from J, with 12 bases between. The CDR3 consists of 18 residues. Germline lookup yields CDR1 SGHTA and CDR2 FQGNSA. CDR3: CASSLAGAPNSGANVLTF. The CDR3 DNA reads as TGTGCCAGCAGCTTAGCTGGGGCACCGAACTCTGGGGCCAACGTCCTGACTTTC.

This rearrangement joins TRBV11-2 to TRBJ1-1; D is unresolved. This CDR3 region has 16 residues. The V gene lost 7 bases and the J gene lost 0 bases, with 18 bases spanning the gap. Germline V lookup: CDR1 SGHAT, CDR2 FQNNGV. The CDR3 region is CASNSLRERLNTEAFF. In DNA form, the CDR3 reads TGTGCCAGCAACTCCCTTAGGGAGCGCCTGAACACTGAAGCTTTCTTT.

The chain combines TRBV12-3 or TRBV12-4 with TRBJ1-2; D gene ambiguous. Trimming pared 3 bases from V and 9 bases from J, leaving 11 bases between. This CDR3 spans 12 amino acids. CDR3 in amino acids: CASSFGETSYTF. CDR3 coding DNA: TGTGCCAGCAGTTTCGGGGAAACCAGCTACACCTTC.

This clone came up once. V and J are TRBV24-1 and TRBJ2-2, with D uncertain. Germline CDR1 and CDR2: KGHDR and SFDVKD. There are 15 residues in the CDR3. V lost 0 bases to trimming and J lost 1 base, with 5 bases between them. CDR3 amino acids: CATSDLSENTGELFF. Written as DNA, the CDR3 is TGTGCCACCAGTGATTTGTCAGAGAACACCGGGGAGCTGTTTTTT.

The rearrangement links TRBV13 to TRBJ1-6, with TRBD1 matching 8 bases. The CDR3 totals 14 residues. Trimming removed 5 bases from V and 5 bases from J; junction bases left unmatched: 2. Germline loops: CDR1 PRHDT, CDR2 FYEKMQ (reference sequence). CDR3: CASSLGQDNSPLHF. Written as DNA, the CDR3 is TGTGCCAGCAGCCTGGGACAGGATAATTCACCCCTCCACTTT.

This CDR3 reads CAWSVTLGPEAFF. The CDR3, as DNA: TGTGCCTGGAGTGTAACTCTGGGGCCTGAAGCTTTCTTT. The chain links TRBV30 to TRBJ1-1, with D possibly matching TRBD1 (5 bases). The CDR3 has 13 residues. Trimming took 0 bases from V and 6 from J, leaving 11 bases between them. Germline loops: CDR1 GTSNPN, CDR2 SVGIG (reference sequence).

The CDR3 reads CASSPQGASSYNEQFF. The CDR3 nucleotides read TGTGCCAGCAGTCCCCAGGGGGCTAGCTCCTACAATGAGCAGTTCTTC. The chain is built from TRBV28 and TRBJ2-1; 8 bases agree with TRBD1. V shed 5 bases and J 0 bases; nucleotides not matched to a gene: 6. Looked up from germline, CDR1 is MDHEN and CDR2 is SYDVKM. The CDR3 covers 16 residues. Using reference TRBV28 and TRBJ2-1 for the parts outside the CDR3, the full variable domain is DVKVTQSSRYLVKRTGEKVFLECVQDMDHENMFWYRQDPGLGLRLIYFSYDVKMKEKGDIPEGYSVSREKKERFSLILESASTNQTSMYLCASSPQGASSYNEQFFGPGTRLTVL.

This clone was observed once. This chain connects TRBV7-9 to TRBJ1-1; possible D gene TRBD1, 6 bases. The germline CDR1 and CDR2 sequences are SEHNR and FQNEAQ (reference sequence). Trimming cost V 1 base and J 6 bases, with 12 bases left between them. This CDR3 spans 14 amino acids. The CDR3 is CASSLDTGFAEAFF. CDR3 coding DNA: TGTGCCAGCAGCTTAGACACAGGGTTCGCTGAAGCTTTCTTT.

This clone was seen only once. This rearrangement joins TRBV20-1 to TRBJ1-2; no clear D. The germline gives CDR1 DFQATT, CDR2 SNEGSKA (reference sequence). V was shortened by 6 bases and J by 5 bases, with 10 bases between the two germline ends. The CDR3 length is 11 residues. This chain's CDR3 is CSAGAAYGYTF. CDR3 bases: TGCAGTGCAGGAGCGGCTTATGGCTACACCTTC.

V usage is TRBV9 and J usage is TRBJ1-2; weak D call: TRBD1 (5 bases). The CDR3 length is 15 residues. Germline lookup yields CDR1 SGDLS and CDR2 YYNGEE. V shed 0 bases and J shed 2 bases, with 11 bases lying between them. CDR3 sequence: CASSVALGQNYGYTF. DNA for the CDR3: TGTGCCAGCAGCGTAGCTCTAGGACAAAACTATGGCTACACCTTC.

This clone is a singleton in its sample. J is TRBJ1-1 and V is TRBV11-2; D perhaps matches TRBD1 (6 bases). Trimming pared 6 bases from V and 0 bases from J, leaving 11 bases between. CDR1 SGHAT and CDR2 FQNNGV come from the germline V gene. The CDR3 runs 14 residues. CDR3 loop: CASRLDRLNTEAFF. The CDR3 region has the DNA TGTGCCAGCAGGCTCGACAGGTTGAACACTGAAGCTTTCTTT.

This chain joins TRBV12-3 or TRBV12-4 and TRBJ1-1; the match to TRBD1 covers 8 bases. Trimming at V came to 3 bases and at J to 11 bases, leaving 8 bases not matched to a gene. The CDR3 has 13 residues. The DNA of the CDR3 is TGTGCCAGCAGTTTCACAGGGGGAAAAGTTGCTTTCTTT. Translation gives CASSFTGGKVAFF.

This sequence joins TRBV6-5 and TRBJ1-2; 9 bases are shared with TRBD1. CDR1 is MNHEY, CDR2 SVGAGI, per germline. Trimming cost V 7 bases and J 5 bases; bases outside gene matches: 5. The CDR3 is 13 residues long. The CDR3 coding sequence is TGTGCCAGCACTCCGGGACAGGGTTATGGCTACACCTTC. As protein: CASTPGQGYGYTF.

Points on this clone: Other nucleotide sequences from this sample produce the same CDR3. The rearrangement links TRBV6-5 to TRBJ2-7; 9 nucleotides align to TRBD2. The V segment lost 3 bases and the J segment 0 bases; nucleotides outside the gene matches: 0. The CDR3 covers 14 residues. Germline CDR1 and CDR2: MNHEY and SVGAGI. CDR3 DNA sequence: TGTGCCAGCAGTTATAGCGGGAGCTCCTACGAGCAGTACTTC. It codes for CASSYSGSSYEQYF.

The chain uses TRBV29-1 and TRBJ2-3; D perhaps matches TRBD1 (5 bases). Between the trimmed V and J ends, which lost 2 bases and 4 bases, there was a span of 10 bases. Germline CDR1 SQVTM, CDR2 ANQGSEA. CDR3 size: 13 residues. The CDR3 protein is CSVELRVADTQYF. In DNA, the CDR3 is TGCAGCGTTGAACTCAGGGTTGCAGATACGCAGTATTTT.

The CDR3 spells CASSSRGTPTNYGYTF. In DNA form, the CDR3 reads TGTGCCAGCAGCTCCCGAGGGACACCAACTAACTATGGCTACACCTTC. The gene calls are TRBV9 and TRBJ1-2; D might be TRBD1 (6 bases). V dropped 4 bases and J dropped 0 bases, with 16 bases sitting between them. Per germline, CDR1 SGDLS and CDR2 YYNGEE. The CDR3 extends over 16 amino acids.

The chain combines TRBV30 with TRBJ2-7; D might be TRBD1 (5 bases). Germline V gene data show CDR1 as GTSNPN and CDR2 as SVGIG (reference sequence). V lost 3 bases to trimming and J lost 0 bases, with 9 bases between them. This CDR3 spans 13 amino acids. The CDR3 nucleotides are TGTGCCTGGAGACGCAGGGCCTCCTACGAGCAGTACTTC. Its protein product is CAWRRRASYEQYF.

The rearrangement joins TRBV10-3 to TRBJ2-3; 11 bases fit TRBD2. The CDR3 totals 15 residues. V shed 4 bases, J shed 3 bases, and the junction held 3 bases outside the gene matches. Germline loops: CDR1 ENHRY, CDR2 SYGVKD. DNA of the CDR3: TGTGCCATCAGTGGCACTAGCGGGGGAACAGATACGCAGTATTTT. Translation gives CAISGTSGGTDTQYF.

The J gene is TRBJ1-2, the V gene TRBV5-1; D not certain. This CDR3 has 14 residues. The germline V gene encodes CDR1 SGHRS and CDR2 YFSETQ. V was clipped by 0 bases and J by 4 bases, with 10 bases between them. The DNA of the CDR3 is TGCGCCAGCAGCTTGGAGGGAGCTTTCTATGGCTACACCTTC. It translates to CASSLEGAFYGYTF.

The rearrangement joins TRBV30 to TRBJ2-7, with a possible D match to TRBD1 (6 bases). CDR3 length equals 14 residues. Per the germline V gene, CDR1 is GTSNPN and CDR2 is SVGIG (reference sequence). V was cut by 4 bases and J by 3 bases, with 16 bases left in between. The CDR3: CAWMGQQGVYEQYF. Here the CDR3 DNA reads TGTGCCTGGATGGGTCAACAGGGAGTCTACGAGCAGTACTTC.

V usage is TRBV28 and J usage is TRBJ1-5; perhaps TRBD1 as D (6 bases). Trimming removed 6 bases from V and 5 bases from J, with 17 bases in between. Germline V gene lookup returns CDR1 MDHEN and CDR2 SYDVKM. The CDR3 loop spans 15 amino acids. CDR3 protein: CASSTQGEGDQPQHF. CDR3 bases: TGTGCCAGCAGCACACAGGGAGAGGGGGATCAGCCCCAGCATTTT.

This clone was seen only once. The J gene is TRBJ2-2, the V gene TRBV18; D is ambiguous. The CDR3 runs to 15 residues. CDR1 is KGHSH, CDR2 LQKENI, per germline. Between the trimmed V and J ends, which lost 3 bases and 3 bases, there was a span of 11 bases. The CDR3 protein is CASSPRADYTGELFF. The CDR3 DNA is TGTGCCAGCTCACCGCGAGCCGACTACACCGGGGAGCTGTTTTTT.

This sequence joins TRBV28 and TRBJ1-2; possible D gene TRBD1, 5 bases. Trimming removed 3 bases at V and 8 bases at J, with 10 bases between. Germline V gene data show CDR1 as MDHEN and CDR2 as SYDVKM. This CDR3 has 12 amino acids. The CDR3 bases are TGTGCCAGCAGTTTCCCAGGGAAAGGCTACACCTTC. As protein: CASSFPGKGYTF.

This chain links TRBV2 with TRBJ2-7; 9 nucleotides match TRBD1. Germline V gene lookup returns CDR1 SNHLY and CDR2 FYNNEI. The CDR3 is made up of 13 amino acids. Trimming at V came to 8 bases and at J to 4 bases, leaving 6 bases not matched to a gene. The CDR3 loop reads CASSRQGVYEQYF. CDR3 nucleotides: TGTGCCAGCTCGAGACAGGGGGTTTACGAGCAGTACTTC.

The chain couples TRBV9 to TRBJ1-1, with 8 nucleotides matching TRBD1. This CDR3 is built from 17 residues. With V trimmed by 4 bases and J by 3 bases, 14 bases remained unmatched. CDR1 and CDR2 (germline): SGDLS, YYNGEE. In nucleotides, the CDR3 is TGTGCCAGCAGCCCCGTGGCAGGGGGCACCGCGGACACTGAAGCTTTCTTT. Its translation is CASSPVAGGTADTEAFF.

The chain carries TRBV21-1 and TRBJ2-5; the table gives TRBD2 as D, unverified against the DNA. TRBV21-1 is given as a pseudogene. CDR3 length equals 17 residues. This CDR3 is CASSKFRGEISDETQYF. The DNA for the CDR3 is TGTGCCAGCAGCAAATTCCGTGGGGAGATTTCCGATGAGACCCAGTACTTC.

This rearrangement joins TRBV28 to TRBJ1-2; 8 bases map to TRBD1. The V gene's germline CDR1 is MDHEN and CDR2 SYDVKM. V trimming: 4 bases; J trimming: 8 bases; junction bases outside the gene matches: 9. The CDR3 totals 14 residues. This CDR3 reads CASSSPLGTGGYTF. CDR3 DNA sequence: TGTGCCAGCAGTTCCCCCCTAGGGACAGGCGGCTACACCTTC.

The chain couples TRBV5-1 to TRBJ1-1, with TRBD1 matching 9 bases. Germline CDR1 is SGHRS and CDR2 is YFSETQ. The ends lost 4 bases at V and 5 bases at J; junction bases unmatched: 6. The CDR3 totals 14 residues. The CDR3 DNA reads TGCGCCAGCAGCGCAGGACAGGGGTTTACTGAAGCTTTCTTT. Translation gives CASSAGQGFTEAFF.